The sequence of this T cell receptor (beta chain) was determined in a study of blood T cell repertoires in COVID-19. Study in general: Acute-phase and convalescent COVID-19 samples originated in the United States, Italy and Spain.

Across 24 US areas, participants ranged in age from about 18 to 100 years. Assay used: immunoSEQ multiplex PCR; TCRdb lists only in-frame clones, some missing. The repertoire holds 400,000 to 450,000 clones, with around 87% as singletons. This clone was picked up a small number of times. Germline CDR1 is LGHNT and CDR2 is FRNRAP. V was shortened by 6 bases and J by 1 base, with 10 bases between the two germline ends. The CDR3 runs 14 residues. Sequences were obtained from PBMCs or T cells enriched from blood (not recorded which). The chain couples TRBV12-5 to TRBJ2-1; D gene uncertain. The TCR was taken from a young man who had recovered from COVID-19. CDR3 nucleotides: TGTGCTAGTGGAAACAGCTTATCCTACAATGAGCAGTTCTTC. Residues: CASGNSLSYNEQFF.